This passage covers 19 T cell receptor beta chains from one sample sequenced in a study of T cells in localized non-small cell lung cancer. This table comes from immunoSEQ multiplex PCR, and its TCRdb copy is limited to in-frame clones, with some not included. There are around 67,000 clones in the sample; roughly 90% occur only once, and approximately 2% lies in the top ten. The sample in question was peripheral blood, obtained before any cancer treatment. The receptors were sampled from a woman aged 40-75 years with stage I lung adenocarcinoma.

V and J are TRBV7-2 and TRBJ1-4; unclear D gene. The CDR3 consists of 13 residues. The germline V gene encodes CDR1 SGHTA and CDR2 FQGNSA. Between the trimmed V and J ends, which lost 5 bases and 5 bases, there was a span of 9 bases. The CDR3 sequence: CASSPGGNEKLFF. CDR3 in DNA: TGTGCCAGCAGCCCCGGCGGGAATGAAAAACTGTTTTTT. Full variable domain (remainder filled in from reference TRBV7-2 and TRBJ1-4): GAGVSQSPSNKVTEKGKDVELRCDPISGHTALYWYRQSLGQGLEFLIYFQGNSAPDKSGLPSDRFSAERTGGSVSTLTIQRTQQEDSAVYLCASSPGGNEKLFFGSGTQLSVL.

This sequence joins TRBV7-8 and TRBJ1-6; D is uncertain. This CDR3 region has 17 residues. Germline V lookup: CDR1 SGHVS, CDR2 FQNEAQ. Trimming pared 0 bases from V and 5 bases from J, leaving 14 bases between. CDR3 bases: TGTGCCAGCAGCTTAGCGCTCATGGGTTACAATAATTCACCCCTCCACTTT. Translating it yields CASSLALMGYNNSPLHF.

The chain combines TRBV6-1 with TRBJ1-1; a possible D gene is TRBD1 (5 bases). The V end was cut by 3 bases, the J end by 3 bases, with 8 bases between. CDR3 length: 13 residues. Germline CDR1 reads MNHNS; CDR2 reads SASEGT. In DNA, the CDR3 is TGTGCCAGCAGTGAGGGGGTATACACTGAAGCTTTCTTT. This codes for CASSEGVYTEAFF.

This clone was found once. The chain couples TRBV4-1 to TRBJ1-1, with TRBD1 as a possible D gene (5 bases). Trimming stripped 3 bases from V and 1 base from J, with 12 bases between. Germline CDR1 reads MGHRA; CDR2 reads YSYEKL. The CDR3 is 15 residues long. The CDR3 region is CASSQKGRENTEAFF. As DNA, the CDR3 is TGCGCCAGCAGCCAGAAGGGGAGGGAGAACACTGAAGCTTTCTTT.

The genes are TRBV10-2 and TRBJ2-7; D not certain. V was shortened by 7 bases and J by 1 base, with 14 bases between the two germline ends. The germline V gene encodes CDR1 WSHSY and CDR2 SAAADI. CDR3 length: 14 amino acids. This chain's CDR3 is CASKNGRGSYEQYF. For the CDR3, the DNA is TGCGCCAGCAAGAATGGGCGTGGGTCCTACGAGCAGTACTTC.

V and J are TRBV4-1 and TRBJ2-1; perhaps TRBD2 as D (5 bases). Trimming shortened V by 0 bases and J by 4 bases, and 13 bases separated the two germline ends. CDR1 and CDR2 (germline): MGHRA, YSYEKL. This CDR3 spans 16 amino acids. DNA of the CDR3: TGCGCCAGCAGCCAAGAACGGACTGGAGTGTACAATGAGCAGTTCTTC. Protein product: CASSQERTGVYNEQFF.

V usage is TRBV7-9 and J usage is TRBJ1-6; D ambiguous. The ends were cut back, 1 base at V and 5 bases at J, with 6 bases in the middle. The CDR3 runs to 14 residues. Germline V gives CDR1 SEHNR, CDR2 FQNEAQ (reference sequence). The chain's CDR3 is CASSLDPDNSPLHF. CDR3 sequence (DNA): TGTGCCAGCAGCTTAGATCCCGATAATTCACCCCTCCACTTT. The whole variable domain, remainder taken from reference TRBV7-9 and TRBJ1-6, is DTGVSQNPRHKITKRGQNVTFRCDPISEHNRLYWYRQTLGQGPEFLTYFQNEAQLEKSRLLSDRFSAERPKGSFSTLEIQRTEQGDSAMYLCASSLDPDNSPLHFGNGTRLTVT.

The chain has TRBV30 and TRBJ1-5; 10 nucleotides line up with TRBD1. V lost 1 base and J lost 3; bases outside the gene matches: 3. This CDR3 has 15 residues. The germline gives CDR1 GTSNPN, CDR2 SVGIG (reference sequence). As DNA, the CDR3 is TGTGCCTGGAGTGCCGGGACAGGGGCCAATCAGCCCCAGCATTTT. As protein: CAWSAGTGANQPQHF. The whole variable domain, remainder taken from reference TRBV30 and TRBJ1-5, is SQTIHQWPATLVQPVGSPLSLECTVEGTSNPNLYWYRQAAGRGLQLLFYSVGIGQISSEVPQNLSASRPQDRQFILSSKKLLLSDSGFYLCAWSAGTGANQPQHFGDGTRLSIL.

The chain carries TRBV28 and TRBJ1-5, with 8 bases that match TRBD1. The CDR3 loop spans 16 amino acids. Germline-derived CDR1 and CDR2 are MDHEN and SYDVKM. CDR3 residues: CAHRQGLGYSNQPQHF. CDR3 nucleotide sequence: TGTGCTCATCGACAGGGGTTAGGTTATAGCAATCAGCCCCAGCATTTT.

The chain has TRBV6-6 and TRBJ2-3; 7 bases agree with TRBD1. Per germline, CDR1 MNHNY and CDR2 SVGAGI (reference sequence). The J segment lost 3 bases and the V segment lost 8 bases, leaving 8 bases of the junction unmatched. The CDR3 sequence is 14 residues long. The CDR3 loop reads CASYRQGVTDTQYF. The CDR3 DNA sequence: TGTGCCAGCTACCGACAGGGTGTGACAGATACGCAGTATTTT.

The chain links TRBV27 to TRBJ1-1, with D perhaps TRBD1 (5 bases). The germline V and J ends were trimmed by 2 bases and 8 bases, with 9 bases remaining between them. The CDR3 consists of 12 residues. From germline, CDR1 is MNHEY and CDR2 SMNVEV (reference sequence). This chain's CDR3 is CASSLRGQEAFF. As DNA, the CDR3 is TGTGCCAGCAGTTTACGGGGCCAAGAAGCTTTCTTT.

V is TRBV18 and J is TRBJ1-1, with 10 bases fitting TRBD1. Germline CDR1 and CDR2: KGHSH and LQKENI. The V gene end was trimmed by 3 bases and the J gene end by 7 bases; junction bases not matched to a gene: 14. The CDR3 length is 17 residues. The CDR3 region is CASSPQDTGTGVVEAFF. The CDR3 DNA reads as TGTGCCAGCTCACCTCAAGATACCGGGACAGGGGTCGTTGAAGCTTTCTTT.

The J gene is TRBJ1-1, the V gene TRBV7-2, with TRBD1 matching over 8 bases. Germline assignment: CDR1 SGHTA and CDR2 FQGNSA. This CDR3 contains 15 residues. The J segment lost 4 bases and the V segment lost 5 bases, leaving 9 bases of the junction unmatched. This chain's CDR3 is CASSRDRLSGTEAFF. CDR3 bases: TGTGCCAGCAGCCGGGACAGGCTTTCGGGCACTGAAGCTTTCTTT.

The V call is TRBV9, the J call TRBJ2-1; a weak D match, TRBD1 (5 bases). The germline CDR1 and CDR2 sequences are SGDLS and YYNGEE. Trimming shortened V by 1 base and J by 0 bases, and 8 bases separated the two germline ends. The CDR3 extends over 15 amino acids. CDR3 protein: CASSVNTGSYNEQFF. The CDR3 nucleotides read TGTGCCAGCAGCGTAAACACAGGCTCCTACAATGAGCAGTTCTTC. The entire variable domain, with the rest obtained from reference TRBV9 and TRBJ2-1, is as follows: DSGVTQTPKHLITATGQRVTLRCSPRSGDLSVYWYQQSLDQGLQFLIQYYNGEERAKGNILERFSAQQFPDLHSELNLSSLELGDSALYFCASSVNTGSYNEQFFGPGTRLTVL.

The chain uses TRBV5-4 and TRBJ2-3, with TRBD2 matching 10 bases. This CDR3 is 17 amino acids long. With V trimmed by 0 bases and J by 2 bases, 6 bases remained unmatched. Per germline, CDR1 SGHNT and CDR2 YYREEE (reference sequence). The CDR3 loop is CASSLAKLAGTTDTQYF. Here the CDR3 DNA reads TGTGCCAGCAGCTTGGCGAAACTAGCGGGAACCACAGATACGCAGTATTTT. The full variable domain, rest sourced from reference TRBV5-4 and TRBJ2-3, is ETGVTQSPTHLIKTRGQQVTLRCSSQSGHNTVSWYQQALGQGPQFIFQYYREEENGRGNFPPRFSGLQFPNYSSELNVNALELDDSALYLCASSLAKLAGTTDTQYFGPGTRLTVL.

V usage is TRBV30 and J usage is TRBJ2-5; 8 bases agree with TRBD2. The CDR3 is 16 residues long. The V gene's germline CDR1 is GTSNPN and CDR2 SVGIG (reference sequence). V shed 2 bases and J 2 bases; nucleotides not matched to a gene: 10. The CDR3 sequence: CAWSRGTKREQETQYF. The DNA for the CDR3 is TGTGCCTGGAGTCGGGGGACTAAGCGGGAGCAAGAGACCCAGTACTTC.

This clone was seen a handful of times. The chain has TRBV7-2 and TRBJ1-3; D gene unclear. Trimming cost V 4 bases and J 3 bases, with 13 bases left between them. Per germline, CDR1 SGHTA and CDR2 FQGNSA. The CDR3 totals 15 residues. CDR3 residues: CASSSQTRVGNTIYF. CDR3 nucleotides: TGTGCCAGCAGCTCCCAGACAAGGGTTGGAAACACCATATATTTT.

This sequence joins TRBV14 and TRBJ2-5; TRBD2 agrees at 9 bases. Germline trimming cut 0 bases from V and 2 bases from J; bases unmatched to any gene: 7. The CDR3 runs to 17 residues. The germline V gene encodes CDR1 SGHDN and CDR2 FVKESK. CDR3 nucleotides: TGTGCCAGCAGCCAAGATGGGCTAGCGGGGTTTCAAGAGACCCAGTACTTC. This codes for CASSQDGLAGFQETQYF. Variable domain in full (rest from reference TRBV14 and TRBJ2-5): EAGVTQFPSHSVIEKGQTVTLRCDPISGHDNLYWYRRVMGKEIKFLLHFVKESKQDESGMPNNRFLAERTGGTYSTLKVQPAELEDSGVYFCASSQDGLAGFQETQYFGPGTRLLVL.

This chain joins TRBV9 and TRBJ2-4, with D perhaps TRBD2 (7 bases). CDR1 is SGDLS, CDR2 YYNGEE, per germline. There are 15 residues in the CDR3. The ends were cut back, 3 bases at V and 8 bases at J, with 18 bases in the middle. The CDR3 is CASSAAGHRDDIQYF. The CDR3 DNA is TGTGCCAGCAGCGCAGCGGGACATCGGGACGACATTCAGTACTTC. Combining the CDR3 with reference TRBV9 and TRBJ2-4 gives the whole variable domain DSGVTQTPKHLITATGQRVTLRCSPRSGDLSVYWYQQSLDQGLQFLIQYYNGEERAKGNILERFSAQQFPDLHSELNLSSLELGDSALYFCASSAAGHRDDIQYFGAGTRLSVL.